This TCR beta chain appears in the sequencing data of a study of T cells of healthy individuals. A single record per CDR3 protein comes from TCRdb applying MiXCR to the 5' RACE reads. In the table there are more than 60,000 distinct CDR3 sequences, roughly 16% of which are singletons. CDR3 size: 17 residues. Between the trimmed V and J ends, which lost 3 bases and 2 bases, there was a span of 17 bases. The rearrangement uses TRBV12-3 or TRBV12-4 and TRBJ1-3; D is possibly TRBD1 (6 bases). This TCR was recovered from a human donor in good health. Here the CDR3 reads CASSLSRGEAAGNTIYF. The CDR3 DNA reads TGTGCCAGCAGTTTGAGTAGGGGGGAGGCAGCTGGAAACACCATATATTTT.